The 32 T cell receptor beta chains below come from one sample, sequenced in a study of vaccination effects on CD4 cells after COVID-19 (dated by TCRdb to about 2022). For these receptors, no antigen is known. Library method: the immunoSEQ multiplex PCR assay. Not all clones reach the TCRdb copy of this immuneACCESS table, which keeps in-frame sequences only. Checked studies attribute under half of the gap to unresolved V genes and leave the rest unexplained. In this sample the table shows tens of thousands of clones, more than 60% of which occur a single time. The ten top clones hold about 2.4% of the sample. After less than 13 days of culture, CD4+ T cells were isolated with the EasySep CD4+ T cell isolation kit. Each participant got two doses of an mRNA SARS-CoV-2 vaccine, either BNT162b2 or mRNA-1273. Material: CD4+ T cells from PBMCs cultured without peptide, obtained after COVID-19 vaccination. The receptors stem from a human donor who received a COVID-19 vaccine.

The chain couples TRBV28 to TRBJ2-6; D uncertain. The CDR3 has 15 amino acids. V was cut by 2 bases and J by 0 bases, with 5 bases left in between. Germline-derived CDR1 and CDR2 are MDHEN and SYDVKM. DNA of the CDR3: TGTGCCAGCAGTTTACGGAACTCTGGGGCCAACGTCCTGACTTTC. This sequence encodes CASSLRNSGANVLTF.

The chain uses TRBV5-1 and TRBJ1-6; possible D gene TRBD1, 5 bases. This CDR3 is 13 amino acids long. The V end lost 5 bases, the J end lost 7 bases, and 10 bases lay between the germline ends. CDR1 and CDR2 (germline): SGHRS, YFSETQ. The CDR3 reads CASRGEANSPLHF. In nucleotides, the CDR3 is TGCGCCAGCAGGGGGGAGGCCAATTCACCCCTCCACTTT.

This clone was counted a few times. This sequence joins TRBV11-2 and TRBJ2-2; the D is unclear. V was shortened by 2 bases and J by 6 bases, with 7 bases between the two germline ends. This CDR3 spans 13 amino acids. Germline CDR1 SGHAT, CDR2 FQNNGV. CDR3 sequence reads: CASSLRRPGELFF. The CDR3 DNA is TGTGCCAGCAGCTTACGACGCCCCGGGGAGCTGTTTTTT.

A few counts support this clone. The CDR3 loop reads CARGRESGNYGYTF. CDR3 bases: TGTGCCAGGGGAAGGGAATCGGGGAATTATGGCTACACCTTC. This chain links TRBV15 with TRBJ1-2, with D uncertain. Per germline, CDR1 LNHNV and CDR2 YYDKDF (reference sequence). Trimming took off 10 bases at V and 5 bases at J, with 20 bases between the two ends. The CDR3 is made up of 14 amino acids. The full variable domain, with the rest looked up from reference TRBV15 and TRBJ1-2, is DAMVIQNPRYQVTQFGKPVTLSCSQTLNHNVMYWYQQKSSQAPKLLFHYYDKDFNNEADTPDNFQSRRPNTSFCFLDIRSPGLGDTAMYLCARGRESGNYGYTFGSGTRLTVV.

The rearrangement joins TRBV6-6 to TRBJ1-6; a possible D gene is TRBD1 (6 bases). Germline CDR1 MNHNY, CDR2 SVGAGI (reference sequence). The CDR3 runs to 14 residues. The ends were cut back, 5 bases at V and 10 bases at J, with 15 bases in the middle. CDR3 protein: CASSPIGGGSPLHF. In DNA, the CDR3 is TGTGCCAGCAGTCCTATTGGGGGGGGCTCACCCCTCCACTTT.

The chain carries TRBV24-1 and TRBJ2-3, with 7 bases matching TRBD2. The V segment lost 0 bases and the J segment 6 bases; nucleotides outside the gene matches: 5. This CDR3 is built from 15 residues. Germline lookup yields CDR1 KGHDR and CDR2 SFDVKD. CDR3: CATSDLGGVRDTQYF. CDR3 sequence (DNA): TGTGCCACCAGTGATTTGGGGGGGGTCCGGGATACGCAGTATTTT.

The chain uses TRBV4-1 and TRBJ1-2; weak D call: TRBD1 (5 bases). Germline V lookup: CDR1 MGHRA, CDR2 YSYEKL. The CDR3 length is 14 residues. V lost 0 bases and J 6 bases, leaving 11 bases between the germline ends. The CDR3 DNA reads TGCGCCAGCAGCCAAGAGGCAGGGAGTCATGGCTACACCTTC. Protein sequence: CASSQEAGSHGYTF.

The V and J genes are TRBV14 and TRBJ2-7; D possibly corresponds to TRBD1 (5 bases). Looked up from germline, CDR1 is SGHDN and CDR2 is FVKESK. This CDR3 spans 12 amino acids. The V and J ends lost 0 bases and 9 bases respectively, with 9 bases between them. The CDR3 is CASSQERGRQYV. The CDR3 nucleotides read TGTGCCAGCAGCCAAGAAAGGGGTCGGCAGTACGTC.

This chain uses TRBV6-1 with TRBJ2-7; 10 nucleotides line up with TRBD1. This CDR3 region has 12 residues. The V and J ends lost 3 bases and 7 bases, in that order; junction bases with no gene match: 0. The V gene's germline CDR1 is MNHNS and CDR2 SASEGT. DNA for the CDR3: TGTGCCAGCAGTGAGGACAGGGGGGAGCAGTACGTC. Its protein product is CASSEDRGEQYV.

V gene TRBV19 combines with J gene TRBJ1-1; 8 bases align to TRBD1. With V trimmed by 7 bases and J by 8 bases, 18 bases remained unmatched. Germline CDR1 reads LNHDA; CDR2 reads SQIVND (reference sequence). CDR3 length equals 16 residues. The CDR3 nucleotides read TGTGCCAGTAAGTCCCTACGACAGGGGCCTCTCCCAGAAGCTTTCTTT. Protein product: CASKSLRQGPLPEAFF.

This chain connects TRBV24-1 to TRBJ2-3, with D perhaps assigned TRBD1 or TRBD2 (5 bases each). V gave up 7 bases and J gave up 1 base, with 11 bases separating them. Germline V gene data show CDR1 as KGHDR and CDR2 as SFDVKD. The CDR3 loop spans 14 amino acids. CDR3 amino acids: CATRAQGRTDTQYF. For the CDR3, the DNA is TGTGCCACCAGGGCTCAGGGACGCACAGATACGCAGTATTTT.

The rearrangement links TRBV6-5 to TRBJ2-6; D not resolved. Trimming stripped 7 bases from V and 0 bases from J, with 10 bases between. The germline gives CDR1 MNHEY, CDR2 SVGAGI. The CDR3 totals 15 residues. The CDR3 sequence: CASKKGSSGANVLTF. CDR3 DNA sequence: TGTGCCAGCAAAAAAGGCAGCTCTGGGGCCAACGTCCTGACTTTC.

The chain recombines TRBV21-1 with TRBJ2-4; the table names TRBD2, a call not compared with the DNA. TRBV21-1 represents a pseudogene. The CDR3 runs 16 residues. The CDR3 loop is CASSKAISLAKNIQYF. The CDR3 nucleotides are TGTGCCAGCAGCAAAGCGATTTCACTAGCCAAAAACATTCAGTACTTC.

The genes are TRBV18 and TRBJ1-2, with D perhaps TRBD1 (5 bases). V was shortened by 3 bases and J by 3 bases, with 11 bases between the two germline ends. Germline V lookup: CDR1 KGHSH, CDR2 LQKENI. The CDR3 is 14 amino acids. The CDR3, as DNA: TGTGCCAGCTCACCTAGGGGTGGGGACTATGGCTACACCTTC. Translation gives CASSPRGGDYGYTF.

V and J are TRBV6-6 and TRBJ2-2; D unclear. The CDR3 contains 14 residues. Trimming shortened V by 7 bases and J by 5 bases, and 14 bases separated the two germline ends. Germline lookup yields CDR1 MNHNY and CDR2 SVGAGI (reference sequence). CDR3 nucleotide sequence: TGTGCCAGCACCCGGTATTTGGGGACCGGGGAGCTGTTTTTT. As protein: CASTRYLGTGELFF.

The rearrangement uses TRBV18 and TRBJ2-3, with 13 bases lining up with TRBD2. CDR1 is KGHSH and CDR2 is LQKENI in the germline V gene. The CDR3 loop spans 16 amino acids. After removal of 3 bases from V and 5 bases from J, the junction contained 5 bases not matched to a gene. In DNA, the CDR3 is TGTGCCAGCTCACCGCGACTAGCGGGGGGCCGAGATACGCAGTATTTT. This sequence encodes CASSPRLAGGRDTQYF.

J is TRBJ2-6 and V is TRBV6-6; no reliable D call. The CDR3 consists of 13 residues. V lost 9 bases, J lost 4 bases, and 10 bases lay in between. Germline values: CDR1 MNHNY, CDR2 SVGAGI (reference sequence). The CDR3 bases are TGTGCCAGTAGTAGCATAGGGGCCAACGTCCTGACTTTC. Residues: CASSSIGANVLTF.

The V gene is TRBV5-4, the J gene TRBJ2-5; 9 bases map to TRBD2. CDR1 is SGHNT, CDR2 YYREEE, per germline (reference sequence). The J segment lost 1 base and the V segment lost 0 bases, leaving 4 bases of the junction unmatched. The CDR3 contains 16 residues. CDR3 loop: CASSLEGRGGQETQYF. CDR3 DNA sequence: TGTGCCAGCAGCTTGGAGGGGCGGGGGGGCCAAGAGACCCAGTACTTC.

The CDR3 DNA is TGTGCCAGCAGCGGCCAAGGGACTCAGCGGGTAGGCTACACCTTC. This sequence encodes CASSGQGTQRVGYTF. The V and J genes are TRBV9 and TRBJ1-2; a possible D gene is TRBD1 (5 bases). V was pared by 3 bases and J by 8 bases, with 20 bases between. Germline values: CDR1 SGDLS, CDR2 YYNGEE. This CDR3 comprises 15 residues.

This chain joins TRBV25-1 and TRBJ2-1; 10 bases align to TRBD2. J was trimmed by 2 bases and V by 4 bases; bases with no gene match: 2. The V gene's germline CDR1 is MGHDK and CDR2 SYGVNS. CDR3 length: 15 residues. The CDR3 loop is CASSAAGGTYNEQFF. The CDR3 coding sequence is TGTGCCAGCAGTGCAGCGGGGGGGACCTACAATGAGCAGTTCTTC.

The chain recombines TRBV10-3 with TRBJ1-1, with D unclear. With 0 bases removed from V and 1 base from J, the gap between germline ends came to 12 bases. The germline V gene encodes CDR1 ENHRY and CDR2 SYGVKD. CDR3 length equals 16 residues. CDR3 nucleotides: TGTGCCATCAGTGAGTCGGTGCGGGTGACGAACACTGAAGCTTTCTTT. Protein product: CAISESVRVTNTEAFF.

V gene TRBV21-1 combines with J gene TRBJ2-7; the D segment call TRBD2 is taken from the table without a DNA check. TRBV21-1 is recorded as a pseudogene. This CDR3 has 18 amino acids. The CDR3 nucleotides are TGTGCCAGCAGCAGCCCCCTTGTGGAGGCCCCAAGCTCCTACGAGCAGTACGTC. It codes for CASSSPLVEAPSSYEQYV.

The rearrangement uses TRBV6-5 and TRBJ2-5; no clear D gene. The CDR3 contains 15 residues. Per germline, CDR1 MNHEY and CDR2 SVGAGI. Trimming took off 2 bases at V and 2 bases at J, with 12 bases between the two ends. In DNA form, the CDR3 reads TGTGCCAGCAGTTACAGTAGGACCCTGCAAGAGACCCAGTACTTC. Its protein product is CASSYSRTLQETQYF.

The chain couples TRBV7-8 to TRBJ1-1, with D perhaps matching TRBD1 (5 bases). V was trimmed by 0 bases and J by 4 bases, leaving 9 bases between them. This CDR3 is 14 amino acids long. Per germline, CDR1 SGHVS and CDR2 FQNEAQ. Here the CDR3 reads CASSLALRGTEAFF. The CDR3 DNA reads TGTGCCAGCAGCTTAGCCCTTAGGGGCACTGAAGCTTTCTTT.

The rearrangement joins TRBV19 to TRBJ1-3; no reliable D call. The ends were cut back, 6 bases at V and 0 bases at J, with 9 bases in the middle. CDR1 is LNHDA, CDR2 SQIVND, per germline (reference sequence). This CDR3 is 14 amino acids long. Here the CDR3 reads CASSTGNSGNTIYF. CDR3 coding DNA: TGTGCCAGTAGCACCGGGAACTCTGGAAACACCATATATTTT.

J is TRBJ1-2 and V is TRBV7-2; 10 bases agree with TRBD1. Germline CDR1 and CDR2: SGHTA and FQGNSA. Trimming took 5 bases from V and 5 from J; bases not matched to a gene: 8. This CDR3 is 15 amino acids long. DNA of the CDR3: TGTGCCAGCAGCGCACCGGGACAGGGGAGGTATGGCTACACCTTC. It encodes CASSAPGQGRYGYTF.

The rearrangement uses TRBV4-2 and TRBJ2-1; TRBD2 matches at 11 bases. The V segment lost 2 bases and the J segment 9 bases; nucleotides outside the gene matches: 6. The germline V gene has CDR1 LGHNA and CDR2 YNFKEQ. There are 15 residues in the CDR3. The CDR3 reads CASSQSSGGAGEQFF. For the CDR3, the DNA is TGTGCCAGCAGCCAAAGTAGCGGGGGGGCCGGTGAGCAGTTCTTC.

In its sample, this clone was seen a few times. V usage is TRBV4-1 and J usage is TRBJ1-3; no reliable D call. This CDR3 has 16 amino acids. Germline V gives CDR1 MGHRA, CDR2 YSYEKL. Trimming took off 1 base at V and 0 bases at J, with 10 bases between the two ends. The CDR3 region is CASSQVQVDSGNTIYF. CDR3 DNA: TGCGCCAGCAGCCAAGTCCAGGTTGACTCTGGAAACACCATATATTTT.

The CDR3 nucleotides read TGTGCCACCAGTGGTATTCAGGGTAAAGGTAACACCGGGGAGCTGTTTTTT. This encodes CATSGIQGKGNTGELFF. The rearrangement uses TRBV24-1 and TRBJ2-2; D is possibly TRBD1 (5 bases). Germline V lookup: CDR1 KGHDR, CDR2 SFDVKD. The CDR3 totals 17 residues. Trimming took 5 bases from V and 2 from J, leaving 17 bases between them.

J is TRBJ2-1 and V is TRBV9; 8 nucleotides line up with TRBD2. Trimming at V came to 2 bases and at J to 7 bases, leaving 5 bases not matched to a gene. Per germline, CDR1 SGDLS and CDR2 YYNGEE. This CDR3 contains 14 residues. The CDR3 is CASSVREGLNEQFF. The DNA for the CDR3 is TGTGCCAGCAGCGTCCGGGAGGGTCTGAATGAGCAGTTCTTC. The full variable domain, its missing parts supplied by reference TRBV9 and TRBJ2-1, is DSGVTQTPKHLITATGQRVTLRCSPRSGDLSVYWYQQSLDQGLQFLIQYYNGEERAKGNILERFSAQQFPDLHSELNLSSLELGDSALYFCASSVREGLNEQFFGPGTRLTVL.

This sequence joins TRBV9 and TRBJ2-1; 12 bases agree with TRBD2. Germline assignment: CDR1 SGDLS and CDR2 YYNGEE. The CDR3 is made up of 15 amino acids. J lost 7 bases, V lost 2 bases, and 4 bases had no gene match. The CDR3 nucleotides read TGTGCCAGCAGCGTGCTAGCGGGGGGGCCGAATGAGCAGTTCTTC. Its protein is CASSVLAGGPNEQFF. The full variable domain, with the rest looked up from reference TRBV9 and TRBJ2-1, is DSGVTQTPKHLITATGQRVTLRCSPRSGDLSVYWYQQSLDQGLQFLIQYYNGEERAKGNILERFSAQQFPDLHSELNLSSLELGDSALYFCASSVLAGGPNEQFFGPGTRLTVL.

The CDR3 DNA sequence: TGTGCCAGCAGTTACGGCGGCGTCCGAGGAAACACCATATATTTT. Protein: CASSYGGVRGNTIYF. This sequence joins TRBV6-5 and TRBJ1-3, with D unresolved. V was cut by 2 bases and J by 4 bases, with 12 bases left in between. Per germline, CDR1 MNHEY and CDR2 SVGAGI. The CDR3 spans 15 residues.